This passage covers 4 T cell receptor beta chains from one sample sequenced in a study of PD-L1 blockade in urothelial cancer. Sequencing was performed with immunoSEQ multiplex PCR; in TCRdb, only in-frame clones are kept and a portion is missing. The sample includes under 100,000 clones, around 76% of them seen just once. The material sequenced was PBMCs, taken around atezolizumab (anti-PD-L1) treatment. The receptors were gathered from a man aged 65 to 79 with urothelial cancer.

This chain links TRBV11-3 with TRBJ2-1; TRBD2 agrees at 7 bases. CDR3 length: 14 amino acids. V gave up 0 bases and J gave up 7 bases; unmatched junction bases: 3. CDR1 is SGHNT and CDR2 is YENEEA in the germline V gene. The CDR3 coding sequence is TGTGCCAGCAGCTTAGAGCGGGAGTTTAATGAGCAGTTCTTC. It translates to CASSLEREFNEQFF.

This clone was picked up a small number of times. The chain uses TRBV4-3 and TRBJ2-7; 7 nucleotides align to TRBD1. The V and J ends lost 1 base and 7 bases, in that order; junction bases with no gene match: 13. Per the germline V gene, CDR1 is LGHNA and CDR2 is YSLEER. The CDR3 loop spans 16 amino acids. CDR3 in DNA: TGCGCCAGCAGCCAAGCCCCAGGGGGATTCCAAGGGGAGCAGTACTTC. Amino acids: CASSQAPGGFQGEQYF.

The gene calls are TRBV7-3 and TRBJ1-5, with TRBD1 matching 8 bases. V lost 4 bases and J lost 7; bases outside the gene matches: 18. The germline gives CDR1 SGHTA, CDR2 FQGTGA. This CDR3 is built from 18 residues. The CDR3 is CASSSYAPQGEVGQPQHF. CDR3 nucleotides: TGTGCCAGCAGCTCCTACGCCCCACAGGGGGAAGTTGGACAGCCCCAGCATTTT.

V usage is TRBV2 and J usage is TRBJ2-1; the D gene is possibly TRBD2 (7 bases). In germline, CDR1 is SNHLY, CDR2 FYNNEI. The ends were cut back, 6 bases at V and 6 bases at J, with 9 bases in the middle. The CDR3 loop spans 12 amino acids. CDR3 sequence (DNA): TGTGCCAGCAGGGGAGGGGGCAATGAGCAGTTCTTC. Protein product: CASRGGGNEQFF.